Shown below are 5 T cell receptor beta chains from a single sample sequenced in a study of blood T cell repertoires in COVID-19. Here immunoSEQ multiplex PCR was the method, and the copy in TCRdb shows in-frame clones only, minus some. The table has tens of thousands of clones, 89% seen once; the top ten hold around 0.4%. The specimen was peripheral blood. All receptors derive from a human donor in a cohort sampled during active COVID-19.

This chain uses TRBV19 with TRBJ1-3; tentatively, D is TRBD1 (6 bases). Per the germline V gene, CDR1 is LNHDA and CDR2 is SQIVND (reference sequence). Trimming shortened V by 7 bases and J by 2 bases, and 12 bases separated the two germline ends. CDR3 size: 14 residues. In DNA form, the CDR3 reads TGTGCCAGTACCCTGACAGGAACTGGAAACACCATATATTTT. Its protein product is CASTLTGTGNTIYF.

The CDR3 coding sequence is TGTGCCAGCAGCTTAGGAGGCGGGGGGACTGAAGCTTTCTTT. It translates to CASSLGGGGTEAFF. The chain carries TRBV11-2 and TRBJ1-1, with D tentatively TRBD1 (5 bases). CDR1 SGHAT and CDR2 FQNNGV come from the germline V gene. The CDR3 runs to 14 residues. V was clipped by 1 base and J by 5 bases, with 11 bases between them. Complete variable domain (other parts from reference TRBV11-2 and TRBJ1-1): EAGVAQSPRYKIIEKRQSVAFWCNPISGHATLYWYQQILGQGPKLLIQFQNNGVVDDSQLPKDRFSAERLKGVDSTLKIQPAKLEDSAVYLCASSLGGGGTEAFFGQGTRLTVV.

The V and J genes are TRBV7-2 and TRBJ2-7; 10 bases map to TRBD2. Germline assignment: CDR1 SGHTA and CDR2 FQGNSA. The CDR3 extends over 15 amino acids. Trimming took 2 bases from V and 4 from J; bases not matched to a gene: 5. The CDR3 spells CASSLSGRETYEQYF. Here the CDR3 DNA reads TGTGCCAGCAGCTTAAGCGGGAGGGAAACGTACGAGCAGTACTTC. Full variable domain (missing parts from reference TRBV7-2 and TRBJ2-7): GAGVSQSPSNKVTEKGKDVELRCDPISGHTALYWYRQSLGQGLEFLIYFQGNSAPDKSGLPSDRFSAERTGGSVSTLTIQRTQQEDSAVYLCASSLSGRETYEQYFGPGTRLTVT.

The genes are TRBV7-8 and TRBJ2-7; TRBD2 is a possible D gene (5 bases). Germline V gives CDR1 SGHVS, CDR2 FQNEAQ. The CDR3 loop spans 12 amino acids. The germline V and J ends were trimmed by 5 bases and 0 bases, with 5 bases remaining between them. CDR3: CASSGSSYEQYF. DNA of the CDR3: TGTGCCAGCAGCGGGAGCTCCTACGAGCAGTACTTC.

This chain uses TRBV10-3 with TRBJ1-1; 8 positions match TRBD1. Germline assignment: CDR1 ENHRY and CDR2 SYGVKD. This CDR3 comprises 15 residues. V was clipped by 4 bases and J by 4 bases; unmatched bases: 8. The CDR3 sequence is CAISGKADRATEAFF. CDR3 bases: TGTGCCATCAGTGGGAAGGCGGACAGGGCCACTGAAGCTTTCTTT.